This passage covers 4 T cell receptor beta chains from one sample sequenced in a study of CD8 T cells in Susac syndrome. An input of about 0.5 to 1 ug of RNA was subjected to reverse transcription using random hexamers. TCRdb fed the immunoSEQ multiplex PCR reads into MiXCR, producing one record per CDR3 protein. The sample consists of some 63,000 distinct CDR3 sequences, about 94% of them appearing once. The sequenced sample consisted of CD8+ T cells from PBMCs. These receptors were obtained from a human donor with multiple sclerosis.

The chain recombines TRBV30 with TRBJ1-1; D possibly corresponds to TRBD1 (5 bases). The germline V gene has CDR1 GTSNPN and CDR2 SVGIG (reference sequence). Between the trimmed V and J ends, which lost 2 bases and 7 bases, there was a span of 11 bases. This CDR3 spans 12 amino acids. As DNA, the CDR3 is TGTGCCTGGAGTCGAACTACAGGTGAAGCTTTCTTT. Its translation: CAWSRTTGEAFF.

The chain recombines TRBV20-1 with TRBJ2-3; no clear D gene. Trimming removed 4 bases from V and 0 bases from J, with 17 bases in between. CDR1 is DFQATT, CDR2 SNEGSKA, per germline (reference sequence). The CDR3 sequence is 16 residues long. The DNA for the CDR3 is TGCAGTGCTACTTCGGCGAATTTGCCGAGCACAGATACGCAGTATTTT. Translated, it gives CSATSANLPSTDTQYF.

The V gene is TRBV27, the J gene TRBJ1-3; D uncertain. The CDR3 is 13 amino acids. V was clipped by 5 bases and J by 7 bases, with 12 bases between them. CDR1 is MNHEY, CDR2 SMNVEV, per germline (reference sequence). This CDR3 reads CASSPGEGNTIYF. The DNA for the CDR3 is TGTGCCAGCAGTCCCGGGGAGGGCAACACCATATATTTT.

The rearrangement links TRBV28 to TRBJ1-6; 9 bases fit TRBD1. The length of the CDR3 is 14 residues. After removal of 5 bases from V and 7 bases from J, the junction contained 3 bases not matched to a gene. Germline V gene data show CDR1 as MDHEN and CDR2 as SYDVKM. This CDR3 reads CASSTDRGNSPLHF. The CDR3 DNA sequence: TGTGCCAGCAGTACCGACAGGGGGAATTCACCCCTCCACTTT.